The 21 T cell receptor beta chains presented below share a single source sample, sequenced in a study of blood T cell repertoires in COVID-19. TCRdb's copy holds only in-frame clones and misses some; the assay was immunoSEQ multiplex PCR. The table lists under 150,000 clones, 75% to 90% of them singletons, with around 8.5% in the top ten. Sequencing was carried out using peripheral blood. These receptors were taken from a woman in her thirties or forties with acute or convalescent COVID-19.

This chain connects TRBV19 to TRBJ1-2; maybe TRBD1 (6 bases). V shed 6 bases and J shed 8 bases, with 19 bases lying between them. CDR3 length: 14 residues. Germline V gene data show CDR1 as LNHDA and CDR2 as SQIVND (reference sequence). The CDR3 is CASSVDAGGEGYTF. The DNA for the CDR3 is TGTGCCAGTAGCGTCGATGCGGGGGGCGAGGGCTACACCTTC.

This clone appeared a few times. The chain links TRBV7-9 to TRBJ1-6, with a tentative D call TRBD1 (5 bases). The CDR3 runs 16 residues. In germline, CDR1 is SEHNR, CDR2 FQNEAQ (reference sequence). V was trimmed by 5 bases and J by 4 bases, leaving 15 bases between them. The CDR3 here is CASSPSRQGYNSPLHF. CDR3 nucleotides: TGTGCCAGCAGCCCTTCTCGGCAGGGTTATAATTCACCCCTCCACTTT.

In its sample, this clone was seen once. The chain carries TRBV2 and TRBJ2-7, with a weak D call TRBD1 (6 bases). V gave up 5 bases and J gave up 4 bases, with 12 bases separating them. This CDR3 contains 13 residues. The germline CDR1 and CDR2 sequences are SNHLY and FYNNEI. The CDR3 DNA reads as TGTGCCAGCAGTACGGACAGACAATACGAGCAGTACTTC. It encodes CASSTDRQYEQYF.

This chain connects TRBV7-8 to TRBJ2-1; TRBD1 might be the D (5 bases). There are 11 residues in the CDR3. V was shortened by 3 bases and J by 12 bases, with 9 bases between the two germline ends. Germline values: CDR1 SGHVS, CDR2 FQNEAQ. The CDR3 region is CASSLQGPQFF. The CDR3 DNA sequence: TGTGCCAGCAGCTTGCAGGGCCCGCAGTTCTTC.

V gene TRBV30 combines with J gene TRBJ1-2; 8 nucleotides line up with TRBD1. J was trimmed by 3 bases and V by 5 bases; bases with no gene match: 2. Germline assignment: CDR1 GTSNPN and CDR2 SVGIG (reference sequence). CDR3 length: 12 amino acids. The CDR3 DNA sequence: TGTGCCTGGTTGGACAGGGACTATGGCTACACCTTC. Amino acids: CAWLDRDYGYTF.

This clone has just a few counts. This CDR3 reads CASSARRGGREADTQYF. CDR3 DNA sequence: TGTGCCAGCAGTGCTCGTCGGGGGGGCCGAGAGGCAGATACGCAGTATTTT. This rearrangement joins TRBV9 to TRBJ2-3; 8 bases align to TRBD2. The germline gives CDR1 SGDLS, CDR2 YYNGEE. The V segment lost 5 bases and the J segment 4 bases; nucleotides outside the gene matches: 15. The length of the CDR3 is 17 residues.

V and J are TRBV5-1 and TRBJ1-3; 8 bases line up with TRBD1. The germline V gene encodes CDR1 SGHRS and CDR2 YFSETQ. Trimming took 0 bases from V and 2 from J; bases not matched to a gene: 7. The CDR3 loop spans 17 amino acids. The DNA for the CDR3 is TGCGCCAGCAGCTTGGACGACAGGGGAACCGCTGGAAACACCATATATTTT. It specifies CASSLDDRGTAGNTIYF.

This clone was detected a few times. The genes are TRBV7-2 and TRBJ1-1; 8 bases are a match to TRBD1. J was trimmed by 0 bases and V by 5 bases; bases with no gene match: 8. CDR3 length: 16 amino acids. Germline lookup yields CDR1 SGHTA and CDR2 FQGNSA. The CDR3 loop is CASSKGQGTMNTEAFF. The CDR3 DNA reads TGTGCCAGCAGCAAAGGACAGGGCACTATGAACACTGAAGCTTTCTTT.

This clone occurred once. This sequence joins TRBV21-1 and TRBJ1-6. TRBV21-1 is recorded as a pseudogene. The CDR3 runs 12 residues. CDR3 in DNA: TGTGCCAGCAGCAAATCGTATTCACCCCTCCACTTT. Protein: CASSKSYSPLHF.

This clone was seen once. The chain uses TRBV20-1 and TRBJ2-3, with TRBD2 matching over 9 bases. The germline CDR1 and CDR2 sequences are DFQATT and SNEGSKA (reference sequence). The CDR3 covers 18 residues. V lost 3 bases and J lost 1; bases outside the gene matches: 14. In DNA, the CDR3 is TGCAGTGCTAGTCCGATAGCGGGGGAATTGCCCGGCACAGATACGCAGTATTTT. It yields the protein CSASPIAGELPGTDTQYF.

The chain carries TRBV6-2 or TRBV6-3 and TRBJ1-4; D remains unclear. From germline, CDR1 is MNHEY and CDR2 SVGEGT. Between the trimmed V and J ends, which lost 2 bases and 0 bases, there was a span of 13 bases. The CDR3 contains 17 residues. The chain's CDR3 is CASSYTRNGATNEKLFF. In DNA form, the CDR3 reads TGTGCCAGCAGTTACACCAGGAACGGTGCAACTAATGAAAAACTGTTTTTT.

This rearrangement joins TRBV7-2 to TRBJ1-5; no clear D. Trimming left V 1 base short and J 3 bases short, with 16 bases between. CDR3 size: 17 residues. The germline CDR1 and CDR2 sequences are SGHTA and FQGNSA. The CDR3 protein is CASSLVGRLTSNQPQHF. CDR3 coding DNA: TGTGCCAGCAGCTTAGTCGGCAGGCTGACGTCCAATCAGCCCCAGCATTTT.

CDR3 sequence reads: CASSQSRGRPTGELFF. Here the CDR3 DNA reads TGTGCCAGCAGCCAATCGCGAGGCCGTCCGACCGGGGAGCTGTTTTTT. The V and J genes are TRBV16 and TRBJ2-2, with D uncertain. There are 16 residues in the CDR3. With 0 bases removed from V and 5 bases from J, the gap between germline ends came to 13 bases. CDR1 KGHSY and CDR2 FQNENV come from the germline V gene.

The V gene is TRBV2, the J gene TRBJ2-5; 7 bases line up with TRBD1. CDR1 and CDR2 from the germline V gene are SNHLY and FYNNEI. This CDR3 has 14 residues. Germline trimming cut 6 bases from V and 0 bases from J; bases unmatched to any gene: 4. CDR3 residues: CASSADRDQETQYF. The CDR3 DNA is TGTGCCAGCAGCGCCGACAGGGACCAAGAGACCCAGTACTTC.

The chain has TRBV2 and TRBJ2-7; 7 bases align to TRBD2. The CDR3 totals 13 residues. Germline CDR1 reads SNHLY; CDR2 reads FYNNEI. The V and J ends lost 8 bases and 5 bases, in that order; junction bases with no gene match: 9. Written as DNA, the CDR3 is TGTGCCAGCTCGTTGGGAGGGGTCAACGAGCAGTACTTC. This translates into CASSLGGVNEQYF.

The chain couples TRBV10-1 to TRBJ1-3; D gene uncertain. CDR3 length: 13 residues. CDR1 and CDR2 (germline): WNHNN, SYGVQD (reference sequence). The V gene lost 9 bases and the J gene lost 0 bases, with 9 bases spanning the gap. The CDR3 DNA sequence: TGCGCCAGATCTGGGAGCTCTGGAAACACCATATATTTT. The encoded protein is CARSGSSGNTIYF.

The chain is built from TRBV5-4 and TRBJ2-1, with 10 bases that match TRBD2. The CDR3 loop spans 16 amino acids. From germline, CDR1 is SGHNT and CDR2 YYREEE (reference sequence). Trimming removed 3 bases from V and 6 bases from J; junction bases left unmatched: 9. In DNA form, the CDR3 reads TGTGCCAGCAGCTCCCTCTCTAGCGGGGGCCCCAATGAGCAGTTCTTC. Translating it yields CASSSLSSGGPNEQFF. The entire variable domain, with the rest obtained from reference TRBV5-4 and TRBJ2-1, is as follows: ETGVTQSPTHLIKTRGQQVTLRCSSQSGHNTVSWYQQALGQGPQFIFQYYREEENGRGNFPPRFSGLQFPNYSSELNVNALELDDSALYLCASSSLSSGGPNEQFFGPGTRLTVL.

This chain uses TRBV7-2 with TRBJ2-1; 12 bases are shared with TRBD2. This CDR3 comprises 14 residues. Germline V lookup: CDR1 SGHTA, CDR2 FQGNSA. The V gene end was trimmed by 7 bases and the J gene end by 2 bases; junction bases not matched to a gene: 0. The CDR3 DNA follows: TGTGCCAGCACTAGCGGGGGGGCCTACAATGAGCAGTTCTTC. Translating it yields CASTSGGAYNEQFF.

This chain joins TRBV3-1 (or the pseudogene TRBV3-2) and TRBJ2-5; D possibly corresponds to TRBD2 (5 bases). This CDR3 spans 15 amino acids. V was shortened by 2 bases and J by 3 bases, with 13 bases between the two germline ends. Germline CDR1 LGHDT, CDR2 YNNKEL (reference sequence). The CDR3 here is CASSQFLLVEETQYF. The CDR3, as DNA: TGTGCCAGCAGCCAATTCCTACTAGTGGAAGAGACCCAGTACTTC.

This rearrangement joins TRBV10-3 to TRBJ2-3; TRBD1 aligns across 8 bases. With 2 bases clipped from V and 10 bases from J, the junction kept 8 bases outside the gene matches. This CDR3 has 14 amino acids. Germline CDR1 ENHRY, CDR2 SYGVKD. CDR3 DNA: TGTGCCATCAGTGAGCAGACAGGGGTAGGGGCGCAGTATTTT. As protein: CAISEQTGVGAQYF.

This chain connects TRBV11-2 to TRBJ1-1, with TRBD1 matching over 7 bases. The length of the CDR3 is 15 residues. After removal of 5 bases from V and 7 bases from J, the junction contained 13 bases not matched to a gene. The V gene's germline CDR1 is SGHAT and CDR2 FQNNGV. CDR3 bases: TGTGCCAGCAGCATTACAGGGACAGTGGCAGTTGAAGCTTTCTTT. This codes for CASSITGTVAVEAFF.